This T cell receptor beta chain was observed in a study of T cell responses to AZD1222 COVID-19 vaccine. Here immunoSEQ multiplex PCR was the method, and the copy in TCRdb shows in-frame clones only, minus some. In the table there are some 180,000 clones, 85% to 95% of which are singletons. The material sequenced was peripheral blood, taken 28 days after the second AZD1222 dose. The TCR was taken from an adult who received the AZD1222 COVID-19 vaccine.

The CDR3 DNA reads as TGTGCTAGTGAGAGACAGGGCCAGGGCCACAATGAGCAGTTCTTC. Protein: CASERQGQGHNEQFF. This chain connects TRBV12-5 to TRBJ2-1; 7 bases line up with TRBD1. Germline values: CDR1 LGHNT, CDR2 FRNRAP. CDR3 length: 15 amino acids. V was clipped by 7 bases and J by 5 bases; unmatched bases: 11. The full variable domain, rest sourced from reference TRBV12-5 and TRBJ2-1, is DARVTQTPRHKVTEMGQEVTMRCQPILGHNTVFWYRQTMMQGLELLAYFRNRAPLDDSGMPKDRFSAEMPDATLATLKIQPSEPRDSAVYFCASERQGQGHNEQFFGPGTRLTVL.